The rows below give T cell receptor beta chains drawn from one sample of a study of T cells in Graves' hyperthyroidism and ophthalmopathy. TCRdb reprocessed the multiplex PCR reads via MiXCR and lists one record per CDR3 protein. This sample has fewer than 550,000 distinct CDR3 sequences; roughly a quarter occur once, and the top ten carry approximately 11%. Sequences were obtained from blood. These receptor sequences come from a woman aged 25 to 45 with Graves' ophthalmopathy. Each CDR3 is given with its conserved first and last residue. A D gene is named only where the DNA matches it firmly. The size entry is marked missing in some rows and otherwise reads once, few, many or a size class.

clone size: many
J gene: TRBJ2-2
D gene: NA
V gene: TRBV7-8
CDR3 protein: CASSLLRTENTGELFF
CDR3 DNA: TGTGCCAGCAGCCTCTTAAGGACAGAGAACACCGGGGAGCTGTTTTTT

clone size: many
J gene: TRBJ2-5
D gene: NA
V gene: TRBV12-3/TRBV12-4
CDR3 protein: CASSRTEETQYF
CDR3 DNA: TGTGCCAGCAGTCGGACAGAAGAGACCCAGTACTTC

clone size: NA
J gene: TRBJ2-6
D gene: NA
V gene: TRBV10-3
CDR3 protein: CATEEGDSGANVLTF
CDR3 DNA: TGTGCCACCGAGGAAGGCGACTCTGGGGCCAACGTCCTGACTTTC

clone size: once
J gene: TRBJ1-2
D gene: TRBD1
V gene: TRBV6-5
CDR3 protein: CASSYDGTVDYGYTF
CDR3 DNA: TGTGCCAGCAGTTACGACGGGACAGTCGATTATGGCTACACCTTC

clone size: many
J gene: TRBJ1-1
D gene: NA
V gene: TRBV27
CDR3 protein: CASSLQGEAEAFF
CDR3 DNA: TGTGCCAGCAGTTTACAGGGCGAGGCTGAAGCTTTCTTT

clone size: many
J gene: TRBJ1-1
D gene: NA
V gene: TRBV12-3/TRBV12-4
CDR3 protein: CASRLGREAEAFF
CDR3 DNA: TGTGCCAGCAGGCTAGGTCGGGAAGCCGAAGCTTTCTTT

clone size: many
J gene: TRBJ1-5
D gene: TRBD1
V gene: TRBV10-1
CDR3 protein: CASMTDRDRQPQHF
CDR3 DNA: TGCGCCAGCATGACGGACAGGGATAGACAGCCCCAGCATTTT

clone size: many
J gene: TRBJ1-2
D gene: TRBD1
V gene: TRBV6-5
CDR3 protein: CASSFLDRTNYGYTF
CDR3 DNA: TGTGCCAGCAGTTTTCTGGACAGGACTAACTATGGCTACACCTTC

clone size: many
J gene: TRBJ1-1
D gene: NA
V gene: TRBV6-2/TRBV6-3
CDR3 protein: CASSYEGSTEAFF
CDR3 DNA: TGTGCCAGCAGTTACGAGGGATCCACTGAAGCTTTCTTT

clone size: many
J gene: TRBJ2-7
D gene: TRBD2
V gene: TRBV20-1
CDR3 protein: CSARVSGGAKQYF
CDR3 DNA: TGCAGTGCTAGAGTCAGCGGGGGGGCGAAGCAGTACTTC

clone size: few
J gene: TRBJ2-2
D gene: TRBD2
V gene: TRBV7-3
CDR3 protein: CASSPKSGGGDTGELFF
CDR3 DNA: TGTGCCAGCAGCCCTAAAAGTGGCGGGGGGGATACCGGGGAGCTGTTTTTT

clone size: many
J gene: TRBJ1-1
D gene: TRBD1
V gene: TRBV27
CDR3 protein: CASGSRTGLATEAFF
CDR3 DNA: TGTGCCAGCGGTTCCCGGACAGGGCTGGCCACTGAAGCTTTCTTT

clone size: few
J gene: TRBJ2-2
D gene: NA
V gene: TRBV4-2
CDR3 protein: CASSQVAPLRSNTGELFF
CDR3 DNA: TGTGCCAGCAGCCAAGTAGCCCCCCTTCGCTCGAACACCGGGGAGCTGTTTTTT

clone size: few
J gene: TRBJ1-2
D gene: NA
V gene: TRBV2
CDR3 protein: CASRAMGGQSYGYTF
CDR3 DNA: TGTGCCAGCAGGGCCATGGGGGGGCAAAGCTATGGCTACACCTTC

clone size: NA
J gene: TRBJ2-7
D gene: NA
V gene: TRBV27
CDR3 protein: CASSLGTSLYEQYF
CDR3 DNA: TGTGCCAGCAGTCTCGGGACAAGCCTCTACGAGCAGTACTTC

clone size: NA
J gene: TRBJ1-5
D gene: NA
V gene: TRBV15
CDR3 protein: CATSEEMSNQPQHF
CDR3 DNA: TGTGCCACCAGCGAGGAGATGAGCAATCAGCCCCAGCATTTT

clone size: few
J gene: TRBJ2-6
D gene: NA
V gene: TRBV12-3/TRBV12-4
CDR3 protein: CASSLDWGQISGANVLTF
CDR3 DNA: TGTGCCAGCAGTTTAGACTGGGGCCAGATCTCTGGGGCCAACGTCCTGACTTTC

clone size: many
J gene: TRBJ1-3
D gene: NA
V gene: TRBV20-1
CDR3 protein: CSASRSDSGNTIYF
CDR3 DNA: TGCAGTGCTAGCCGTTCGGACTCTGGAAACACCATATATTTT

clone size: many
J gene: TRBJ1-1
D gene: TRBD1
V gene: TRBV11-1
CDR3 protein: CASSLGEVWGPGGTEAFF
CDR3 DNA: TGTGCCAGCAGCTTAGGCGAGGTGTGGGGCCCAGGGGGCACTGAAGCTTTCTTT

clone size: NA
J gene: TRBJ1-1
D gene: TRBD1
V gene: TRBV12-3/TRBV12-4
CDR3 protein: CASSSGQNHPGAFF
CDR3 DNA: TGTGCCAGCAGTTCGGGACAGAACCACCCTGGAGCTTTCTTT